The 14 T cell receptor beta chains in this list originate from one sample, sequenced in a study of cytomegalovirus exposure and HLA in healthy donors. Here immunoSEQ multiplex PCR was the method, and the copy in TCRdb shows in-frame clones only, minus some. The sample has about 270,000 clones; roughly 85% are singletons. Sequencing was done on a sample of PBMCs. The source is a woman between 18 and 29 years old in good health and CMV-seronegative.

This clone was recorded once. The chain joins TRBV5-1 to TRBJ2-7; 9 bases are shared with TRBD2. The V segment lost 3 bases and the J segment 6 bases; nucleotides outside the gene matches: 13. The CDR3 loop spans 16 amino acids. Germline-derived CDR1 and CDR2 are SGHRS and YFSETQ. CDR3 in amino acids: CASSSFTPGLAVEQYF. The CDR3 nucleotides read TGCGCCAGCAGCTCGTTTACTCCGGGACTAGCAGTCGAGCAGTACTTC. Together with reference TRBV5-1 and TRBJ2-7, the CDR3 gives the full variable domain: KAGVTQTPRYLIKTRGQQVTLSCSPISGHRSVSWYQQTPGQGLQFLFEYFSETQRNKGNFPGRFSGRQFSNSRSEMNVSTLELGDSALYLCASSSFTPGLAVEQYFGPGTRLTVT.

The V and J genes are TRBV18 and TRBJ2-1; 7 bases agree with TRBD2. In germline, CDR1 is KGHSH, CDR2 LQKENI. The CDR3 spans 13 residues. V lost 3 bases and J lost 6; bases outside the gene matches: 2. CDR3 coding DNA: TGTGCCAGCTCACCGGGCGGGGGCAATGAGCAGTTCTTC. Protein sequence: CASSPGGGNEQFF.

This sequence joins TRBV30 and TRBJ2-7; D ambiguous. The CDR3 extends over 11 amino acids. Germline CDR1 and CDR2: GTSNPN and SVGIG (reference sequence). The V gene lost 2 bases and the J gene lost 4 bases, with 6 bases spanning the gap. The CDR3: CAWSSRYEQYF. CDR3 coding DNA: TGTGCCTGGAGTAGCCGGTACGAGCAGTACTTC.

This chain joins TRBV7-6 and TRBJ2-1; a weak D match, TRBD1 (6 bases). Germline V gives CDR1 SGHVS, CDR2 FNYEAQ. The CDR3 spans 18 residues. V lost 5 bases to trimming and J lost 0 bases, with 20 bases between them. CDR3 in amino acids: CASSLRDIRLSSYNEQFF. The CDR3 region has the DNA TGTGCCAGCAGCCTCCGGGACATCCGTCTGAGCTCCTACAATGAGCAGTTCTTC. Together with reference TRBV7-6 and TRBJ2-1, the CDR3 gives the full variable domain: GAGVSQSPRYKVTKRGQDVALRCDPISGHVSLYWYRQALGQGPEFLTYFNYEAQQDKSGLPNDRFSAERPEGSISTLTIQRTEQRDSAMYRCASSLRDIRLSSYNEQFFGPGTRLTVL.

The rearrangement uses TRBV5-4 and TRBJ1-4; possible D gene TRBD1, 5 bases. This CDR3 is built from 17 residues. Germline lookup yields CDR1 SGHNT and CDR2 YYREEE (reference sequence). Trimming removed 3 bases from V and 4 bases from J, with 19 bases in between. The CDR3 reads CASSSRTRGRSNEKLFF. Here the CDR3 DNA reads TGTGCCAGCAGCTCTAGAACGCGGGGACGCAGTAATGAAAAACTGTTTTTT. Based on the CDR3 plus reference TRBV5-4 and TRBJ1-4, the full variable domain is ETGVTQSPTHLIKTRGQQVTLRCSSQSGHNTVSWYQQALGQGPQFIFQYYREEENGRGNFPPRFSGLQFPNYSSELNVNALELDDSALYLCASSSRTRGRSNEKLFFGSGTQLSVL.

This clone came up once. The chain is built from TRBV28 and TRBJ1-3; 7 nucleotides line up with TRBD1. J gave up 0 bases and V 5 bases, and 4 bases lay outside the gene matches. The CDR3 is 15 amino acids. Germline values: CDR1 MDHEN, CDR2 SYDVKM. The CDR3 DNA sequence: TGTGCCAGCAGTAAAGCAGGGGGCTCTGGAAACACCATATATTTT. Its protein is CASSKAGGSGNTIYF.

J is TRBJ1-2 and V is TRBV7-6, with a possible D match to TRBD1 (5 bases). V was trimmed by 0 bases and J by 0 bases, leaving 8 bases between them. From germline, CDR1 is SGHVS and CDR2 FNYEAQ. This CDR3 contains 15 residues. The CDR3 DNA reads TGTGCCAGCAGCTTAGCGGGGCCCACTAACTATGGCTACACCTTC. This translates into CASSLAGPTNYGYTF.

The rearrangement links TRBV15 to TRBJ2-5; possible D gene TRBD1, 5 bases. Trimming stripped 1 base from V and 4 bases from J, with 7 bases between. Looked up from germline, CDR1 is LNHNV and CDR2 is YYDKDF (reference sequence). The CDR3 totals 13 residues. The CDR3 here is CATSRVGAETQYF. The CDR3 coding sequence is TGTGCCACCAGCAGAGTTGGGGCAGAGACCCAGTACTTC. The full variable domain, with the rest looked up from reference TRBV15 and TRBJ2-5, is DAMVIQNPRYQVTQFGKPVTLSCSQTLNHNVMYWYQQKSSQAPKLLFHYYDKDFNNEADTPDNFQSRRPNTSFCFLDIRSPGLGDTAMYLCATSRVGAETQYFGPGTRLLVL.

The rearrangement uses TRBV27 and TRBJ2-7; 16 bases align to TRBD2. Unmatched junction bases numbered 11, after V lost 7 bases and J lost 2 bases. CDR3 length: 18 amino acids. The V gene's germline CDR1 is MNHEY and CDR2 SMNVEV (reference sequence). This chain's CDR3 is CASTKGLAGGLTTYEQYF. In DNA form, the CDR3 reads TGTGCCAGCACCAAGGGACTAGCGGGAGGGCTCACAACCTACGAGCAGTACTTC.

This chain's CDR3 is CAISEGIAGGYEQYF. CDR3 sequence (DNA): TGTGCCATCAGTGAAGGTATAGCGGGGGGATACGAGCAGTACTTC. The chain links TRBV10-3 to TRBJ2-7; 10 bases match TRBD2. Germline V CDR1 and CDR2: ENHRY, SYGVKD. V dropped 3 bases and J dropped 4; count of bases not matched to a gene: 6. The CDR3 spans 15 residues.

V gene TRBV30 combines with J gene TRBJ2-5; 7 bases are a match to TRBD2. This CDR3 has 15 residues. With V trimmed by 1 base and J by 3 bases, 8 bases remained unmatched. Germline loops: CDR1 GTSNPN, CDR2 SVGIG (reference sequence). The CDR3 DNA reads as TGTGCCTGGAGTGCCCGGGACTACGCGAAAGAGACCCAGTACTTC. It translates to CAWSARDYAKETQYF.

The count of this clone is one. V gene TRBV13 combines with J gene TRBJ2-7; no firm D call. V gave up 2 bases and J gave up 0 bases, with 11 bases separating them. Germline-derived CDR1 and CDR2 are PRHDT and FYEKMQ (reference sequence). This CDR3 is built from 15 residues. The CDR3 nucleotides read TGTGCCAGCAGCTTACGAACGACTGGCTCCTACGAGCAGTACTTC. This translates into CASSLRTTGSYEQYF.

CDR3 DNA: TGTGCCAGCAGCTCCCCCGGGGGAGGCTACACCTTC. It codes for CASSSPGGGYTF. This chain connects TRBV7-9 to TRBJ1-2; maybe TRBD1 (5 bases). This CDR3 region has 12 residues. With 4 bases removed from V and 8 bases from J, the gap between germline ends came to 11 bases. Germline V gene lookup returns CDR1 SEHNR and CDR2 FQNEAQ (reference sequence).

This rearrangement joins TRBV10-1 to TRBJ2-7, with 7 bases identical to TRBD2. Germline V CDR1 and CDR2: WNHNN, SYGVQD (reference sequence). The CDR3 is 15 residues long. V shed 2 bases and J 0 bases; nucleotides not matched to a gene: 4. For the CDR3, the DNA is TGCGCCAGCAGTGAGGGGCGGGGGAGCTCCTACGAGCAGTACTTC. It encodes CASSEGRGSSYEQYF.